This TCR beta chain was profiled in a study of T cells in Graves' hyperthyroidism and ophthalmopathy. About the research overall: The authors collected peripheral blood at initial diagnosis, before any treatment.

This clonotype was counted at least ten times. The antigen is unknown. For ophthalmopathy patients, the Clinical Activity Score was at least 3 and the NOSPECS grade at least 4; duration was under 3 months. PBMCs stemmed from around 10 ml fresh peripheral blood. Study-wide findings and caveats: Blood also carried most thyroid clonotypes expanded above 0.001.

The CDR3 regions of TCR beta were amplified from RNA transcripts. HTBI primers were used for first-round RT-PCR of the TCR CDR3. TCRdb analysed the multiplex PCR reads with MiXCR anew, one entry per CDR3 protein. There are hundreds of thousands of distinct CDR3 sequences in the sample; roughly 15% occur only once, and about an eighth lies in the top ten. Source material: blood. This receptor was taken from a woman in her fifties or sixties with Graves' ophthalmopathy.

DNA for the CDR3: TGTGCCAGCAGTTTAGGGGACACAAATCAGCCCCAGCATTTT. This sequence encodes CASSLGDTNQPQHF. The chain is built from TRBV12-3 or TRBV12-4 and TRBJ1-5, with D tentatively TRBD1 (6 bases). The CDR3 spans 14 residues. The V gene lost 1 base and the J gene lost 4 bases, with 8 bases spanning the gap.